Following are 3 T cell receptor beta chains from one sample sequenced in a study of T cells in Graves' hyperthyroidism and ophthalmopathy. The CDR3 regions of TCR beta were amplified from RNA transcripts. HTBI primers were employed in a first-round RT-PCR of the TCR CDR3. TCRdb fed the multiplex PCR reads into MiXCR, producing one record per CDR3 protein. The repertoire includes a few hundred thousand distinct CDR3 sequences, about 13% of them detected once, and 9.2% sits in the top ten. The sequenced material came from blood. Receptors originate from a woman aged 18-30 years with Graves' hyperthyroidism.

This clonotype was counted many times. The CDR3 sequence: CASSQHPTGSNYEQYF. The CDR3 DNA is TGTGCCAGCAGCCAGCACCCGACAGGGTCGAACTACGAGCAGTACTTC. J is TRBJ2-7 and V is TRBV27; the match to TRBD1 covers 7 bases. CDR1 and CDR2 from the germline V gene are MNHEY and SMNVEV (reference sequence). The CDR3 extends over 16 amino acids. J was trimmed by 3 bases and V by 6 bases; bases with no gene match: 14.

This clonotype was seen only a few times. With a much larger clone just one base away, this may be a read error. The V call is TRBV7-9, the J call TRBJ2-2; D is ambiguous. From germline, CDR1 is SEHNR and CDR2 FQNEAQ (reference sequence). The CDR3 has 12 amino acids. The CDR3 sequence: CAGSLGSGELFF. The CDR3 DNA reads TGTGCCGGCAGCTTGGGATCCGGGGAGCTGTTTTTT.

This clonotype was picked up many times. CDR3 DNA sequence: TGCGCCAGCAGCTTCATCCCGGCCGACACCGGGGAGCTGTTTTTT. Amino acids: CASSFIPADTGELFF. The chain combines TRBV5-1 with TRBJ2-2; no firm D call. Deletions cut 2 bases from V and 3 bases from J, with 11 bases between. CDR1 and CDR2 from the germline V gene are SGHRS and YFSETQ. The CDR3 consists of 15 residues.